The sequence of this T cell receptor (beta chain) was determined in a study of cytomegalovirus exposure and HLA in healthy donors. Regarding donors, all were healthy bone marrow donors. Broader study findings: Trimming of TCR beta V- and J-genes showed a link, identified in a later analysis, to a missense DCLRE1C variant.

A note on this clone: The antigen is not known.

The PCR made use of 60 Vbeta and 13 Jbeta primers. Clones were sequenced by immunoSEQ multiplex PCR, and TCRdb holds only the in-frame ones, with some missing. The sample gives roughly 61,000 clones, 70% to 90% of which show up once; about 6.5% is in the top ten. CDR1 is SQVTM and CDR2 is ANQGSEA in the germline V gene. CDR3 size: 12 residues. V shed 6 bases and J 4 bases; nucleotides not matched to a gene: 2. This clonotype was sampled from a male donor in good health and CMV-seronegative. Sequencing used PBMCs. This chain joins TRBV29-1 and TRBJ2-7, with TRBD2 matching 11 bases. CDR3 DNA: TGCAGCGTACGACTAGCGGGGTACGAGCAGTACTTC. Protein: CSVRLAGYEQYF.